The clone carrying this T cell receptor (beta chain) was recorded only once. CDR1 is LGHNA and CDR2 is YNFKEQ in the germline V gene. V was cut by 1 base and J by 0 bases, with 13 bases left in between. The CDR3 contains 17 residues. These data are taken from a study of cytomegalovirus exposure and HLA in healthy donors. The primer mix had 60 Vbeta and 13 Jbeta primers. The repertoire was sequenced with immunoSEQ multiplex PCR; TCRdb's copy has only in-frame clones and lacks some. This table holds about 170,000 clones, around 80% found once. Material for sequencing was PBMCs. The receptor's source is a woman younger than 45 in good health and CMV-seropositive. This chain connects TRBV4-2 to TRBJ1-5, with D unresolved. As DNA, the CDR3 is TGTGCCAGCAGCCAAGTTTTTGGAGAATATAGCAATCAGCCCCAGCATTTT. Protein: CASSQVFGEYSNQPQHF.